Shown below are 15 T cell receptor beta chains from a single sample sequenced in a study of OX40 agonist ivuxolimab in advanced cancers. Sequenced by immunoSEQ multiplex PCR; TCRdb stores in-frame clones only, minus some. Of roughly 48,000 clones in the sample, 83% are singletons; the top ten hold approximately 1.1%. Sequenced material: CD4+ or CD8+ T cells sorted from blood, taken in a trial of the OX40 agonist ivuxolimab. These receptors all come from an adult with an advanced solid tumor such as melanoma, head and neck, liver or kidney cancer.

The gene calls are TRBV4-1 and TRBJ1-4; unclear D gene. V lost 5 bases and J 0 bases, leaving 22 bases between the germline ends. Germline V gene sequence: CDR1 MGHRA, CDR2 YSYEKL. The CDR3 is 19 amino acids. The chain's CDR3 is CASSYRSGGPRTTNEKLFF. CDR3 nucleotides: TGCGCCAGCAGCTACCGGTCGGGTGGACCGCGTACAACTAATGAAAAACTGTTTTTT.

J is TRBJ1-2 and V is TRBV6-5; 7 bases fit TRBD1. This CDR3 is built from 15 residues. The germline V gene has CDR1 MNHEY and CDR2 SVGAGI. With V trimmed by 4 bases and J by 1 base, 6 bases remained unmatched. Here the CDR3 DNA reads TGTGCCAGCAGTTCCCGACAGGGAATTAACTATGGCTACACCTTC. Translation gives CASSSRQGINYGYTF.

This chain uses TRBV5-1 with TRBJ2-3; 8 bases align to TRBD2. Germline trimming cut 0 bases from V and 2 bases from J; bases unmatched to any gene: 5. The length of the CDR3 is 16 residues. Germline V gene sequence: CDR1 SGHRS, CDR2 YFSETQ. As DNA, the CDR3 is TGCGCCAGCAGCTTGGAGGGTAGCGGGGACACAGATACGCAGTATTTT. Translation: CASSLEGSGDTDTQYF.

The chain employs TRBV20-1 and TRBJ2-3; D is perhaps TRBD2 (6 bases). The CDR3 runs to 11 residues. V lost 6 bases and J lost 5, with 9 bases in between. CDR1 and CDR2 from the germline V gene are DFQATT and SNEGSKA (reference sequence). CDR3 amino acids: CSAAAGDTQYF. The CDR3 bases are TGCAGTGCCGCAGCGGGAGATACGCAGTATTTT.

CDR3 sequence (DNA): TGTGCCAGCAGCTTAGGGACAAATAACTATGGCTACACCTTC. Its protein product is CASSLGTNNYGYTF. The rearrangement links TRBV7-2 to TRBJ1-2; tentative D call: TRBD1 (5 bases). V was trimmed by 1 base and J by 1 base, leaving 7 bases between them. The CDR3 runs to 14 residues. Per the germline V gene, CDR1 is SGHTA and CDR2 is FQGNSA.

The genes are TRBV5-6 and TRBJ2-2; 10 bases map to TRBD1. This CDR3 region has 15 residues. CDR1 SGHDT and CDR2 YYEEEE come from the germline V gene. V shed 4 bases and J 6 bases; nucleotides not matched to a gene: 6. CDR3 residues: CASSQTGGRPGELFF. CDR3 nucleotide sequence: TGTGCCAGCAGCCAGACAGGGGGCCGTCCCGGGGAGCTGTTTTTT.

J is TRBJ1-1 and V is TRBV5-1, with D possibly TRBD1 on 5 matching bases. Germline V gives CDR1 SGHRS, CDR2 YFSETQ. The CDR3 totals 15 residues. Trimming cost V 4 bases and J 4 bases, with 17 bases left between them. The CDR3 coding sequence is TGCGCCAGCAGCGAGGGACGATTACGTCTCACTGAAGCTTTCTTT. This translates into CASSEGRLRLTEAFF.

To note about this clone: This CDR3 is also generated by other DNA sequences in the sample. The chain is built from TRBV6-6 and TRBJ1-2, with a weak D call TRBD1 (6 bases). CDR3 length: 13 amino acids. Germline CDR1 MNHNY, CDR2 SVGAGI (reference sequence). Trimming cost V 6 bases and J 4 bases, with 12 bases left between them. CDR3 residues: CASSPDRTYGYTF. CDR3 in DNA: TGTGCCAGCAGCCCAGACAGGACCTATGGCTACACCTTC.

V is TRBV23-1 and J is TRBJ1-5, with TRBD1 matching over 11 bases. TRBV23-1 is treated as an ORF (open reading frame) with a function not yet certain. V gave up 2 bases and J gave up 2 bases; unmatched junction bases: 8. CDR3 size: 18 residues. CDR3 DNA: TGCGCCAGCAGTCAAGCAGGACGGGGACAGGGGGGCAATCAGCCCCAGCATTTT. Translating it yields CASSQAGRGQGGNQPQHF.

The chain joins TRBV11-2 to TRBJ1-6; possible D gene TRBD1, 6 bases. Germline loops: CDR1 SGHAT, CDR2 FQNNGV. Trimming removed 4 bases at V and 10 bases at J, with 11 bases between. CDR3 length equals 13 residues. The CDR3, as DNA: TGTGCCAGCAGCTCAGACAGGCCGTCACCCCTCCACTTT. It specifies CASSSDRPSPLHF.

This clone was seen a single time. The CDR3 region is CASSLEATGNLWPQHF. The CDR3, as DNA: TGTGCCAGCAGCTTAGAAGCGACAGGGAACCTTTGGCCCCAGCATTTT. The chain carries TRBV7-6 and TRBJ1-5; the match to TRBD1 covers 7 bases. V was pared by 1 base and J by 9 bases, with 12 bases of the junction left unmatched. Germline-derived CDR1 and CDR2 are SGHVS and FNYEAQ. The CDR3 consists of 16 residues. Full variable domain (remainder filled in from reference TRBV7-6 and TRBJ1-5): GAGVSQSPRYKVTKRGQDVALRCDPISGHVSLYWYRQALGQGPEFLTYFNYEAQQDKSGLPNDRFSAERPEGSISTLTIQRTEQRDSAMYRCASSLEATGNLWPQHFGDGTRLSIL.

CDR3 nucleotide sequence: TGCGCCAGCAGCTTCTTACAGGGGGCATCGGCTGGCTACACCTTC. Amino acids: CASSFLQGASAGYTF. The gene calls are TRBV5-1 and TRBJ1-2; 9 nucleotides line up with TRBD1. CDR3 length equals 15 residues. J gave up 7 bases and V 2 bases, and 9 bases lay outside the gene matches. Germline values: CDR1 SGHRS, CDR2 YFSETQ.

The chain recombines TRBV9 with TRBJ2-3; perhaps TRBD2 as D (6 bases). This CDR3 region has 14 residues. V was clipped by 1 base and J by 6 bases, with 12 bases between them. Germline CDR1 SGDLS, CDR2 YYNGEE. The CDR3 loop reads CASSVIGRRDTQYF. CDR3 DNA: TGTGCCAGCAGCGTAATAGGGAGGAGGGATACGCAGTATTTT.

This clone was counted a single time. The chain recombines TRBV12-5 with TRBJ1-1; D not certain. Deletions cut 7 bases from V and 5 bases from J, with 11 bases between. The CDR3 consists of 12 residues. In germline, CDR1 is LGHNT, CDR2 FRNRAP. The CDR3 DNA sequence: TGTGCTAGTGCCCAAATAAGGACTGAAGCTTTCTTT. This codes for CASAQIRTEAFF.

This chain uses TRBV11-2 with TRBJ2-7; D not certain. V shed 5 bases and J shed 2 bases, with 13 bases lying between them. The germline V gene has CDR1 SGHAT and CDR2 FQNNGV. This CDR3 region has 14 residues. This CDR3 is CASSQRTGTYEQYF. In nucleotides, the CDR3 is TGTGCCAGCAGCCAACGTACTGGGACCTACGAGCAGTACTTC.